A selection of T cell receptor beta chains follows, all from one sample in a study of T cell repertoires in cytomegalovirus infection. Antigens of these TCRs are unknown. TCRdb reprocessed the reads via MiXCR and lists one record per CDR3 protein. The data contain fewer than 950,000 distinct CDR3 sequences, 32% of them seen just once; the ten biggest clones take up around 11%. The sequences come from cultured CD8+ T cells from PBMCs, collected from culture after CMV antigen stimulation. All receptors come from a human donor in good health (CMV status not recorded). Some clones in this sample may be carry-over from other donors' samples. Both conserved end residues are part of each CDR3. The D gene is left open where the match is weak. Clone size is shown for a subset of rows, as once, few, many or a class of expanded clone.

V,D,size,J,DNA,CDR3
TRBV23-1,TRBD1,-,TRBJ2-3,TGCGCCAGCAGTCGAGACTCCGACAGGGTGGGCACAGATACGCAGTATTTT,CASSRDSDRVGTDTQYF
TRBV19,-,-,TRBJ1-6,TGTGCCAGTAGTTGGGGGGACGGTTCACCCCTCCACTTT,CASSWGDGSPLHF
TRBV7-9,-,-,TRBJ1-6,TGTGCCAGCAGCCCAAATAATGGAGCTGGTTCACCCCTCCACTTT,CASSPNNGAGSPLHF
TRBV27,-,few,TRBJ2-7,TGTGCCAGCCGGGGGGACACCTTCGCCGAGCAGTACTTC,CASRGDTFAEQYF
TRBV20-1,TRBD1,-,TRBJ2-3,TGCAGTGCTAGAATCAGGGGGCAAGATACGCAGTATTTT,CSARIRGQDTQYF
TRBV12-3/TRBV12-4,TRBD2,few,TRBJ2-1,TGTGCCAGCAGGCTAACTAGCGGGGGGCTCAAAGAGCAGTTCTTC,CASRLTSGGLKEQFF
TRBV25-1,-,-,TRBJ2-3,TGTGCCAGCAGTGAAAACAGGGGCACAGATACGCAGTATTTT,CASSENRGTDTQYF
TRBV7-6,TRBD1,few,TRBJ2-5,TGTGCCAGCAGCCCCGGGACAGGGGTAGAGACCCAGTACTTC,CASSPGTGVETQYF
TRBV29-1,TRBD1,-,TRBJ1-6,TGCAGCGTTGAGGATCGACAGGGCCACCACTTT,CSVEDRQGHHF
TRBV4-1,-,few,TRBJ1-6,TGCGCCAGCAGTATCAGCGGGAGTTCACCCCTCCACTTT,CASSISGSSPLHF
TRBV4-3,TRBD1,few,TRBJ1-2,TGCGCCAGCAGCCCGGGACAGGGAACTATCTATGGCTACACCTTC,CASSPGQGTIYGYTF
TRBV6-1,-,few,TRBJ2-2,TGTGCCAGCATGGTTGCTCCCGGGGAGCTGTTTTTT,CASMVAPGELFF
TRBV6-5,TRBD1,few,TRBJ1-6,TGTGCCAGCAGACACAGGGGAATCTATAACGTAGAGAGTTCACCCCTCCACTTT,CASRHRGIYNVESSPLHF
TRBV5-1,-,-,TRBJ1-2,TGCGCCAGCAGCTTGGTGAATTTGGATGGCTACACCTTC,CASSLVNLDGYTF
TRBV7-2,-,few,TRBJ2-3,TGTGCCAGCAGCTTATTAACCGGGACCACAGATACGCAGTATTTT,CASSLLTGTTDTQYF
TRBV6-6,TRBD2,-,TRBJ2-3,TGTGCCAGCAGTTACCCGGGGGGGTCCACAGATACGCAGTATTTT,CASSYPGGSTDTQYF
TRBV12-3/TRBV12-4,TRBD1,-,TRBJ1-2,TGTGCCAGCAGTTTACGGGACAGCTCTGGCTACACCTTC,CASSLRDSSGYTF
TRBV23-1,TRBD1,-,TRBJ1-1,TGCGCCAGCAGACCCCATCGACAGGGGGCACGCACCGATGCTTTCTTT,CASRPHRQGARTDAFF
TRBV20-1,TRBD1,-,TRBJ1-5,TGCAGTGCTAGACGAGACAGGGTCGATCAGCCCCAGCATTTT,CSARRDRVDQPQHF
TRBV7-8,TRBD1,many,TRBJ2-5,TGTGCCAGCAGCTTAGAGGGGGCCGGGGAGACCCAGTACTTC,CASSLEGAGETQYF
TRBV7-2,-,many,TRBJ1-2,TGTGCCAGCAGCTTTTTAAATAACTATGGCTACACCTTC,CASSFLNNYGYTF
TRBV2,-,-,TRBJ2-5,TGTGCCAGTGTCTTACCTCTTTCGGGGGTTAGGGAGACCCAGTACTTC,CASVLPLSGVRETQYF
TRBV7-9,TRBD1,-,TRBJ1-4,TGTGCCAGCAGTCGGGACAGCAACGAAAAACTGTTTTTT,CASSRDSNEKLFF
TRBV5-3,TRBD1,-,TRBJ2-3,TGTGCCAGCAGCTTTAGGGACAGGGGAGATACGCAGTATTTT,CASSFRDRGDTQYF
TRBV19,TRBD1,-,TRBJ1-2,TGTGCCAGTAGTCCGACCGGGACAGCCTTGCGGAGCTATGGCTACACCTTC,CASSPTGTALRSYGYTF
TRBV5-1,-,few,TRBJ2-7,TGCGCCAGCAGCGAGGACAGACAGGACCCCTTCTACGAGCAGTACTTC,CASSEDRQDPFYEQYF
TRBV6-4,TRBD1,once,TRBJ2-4,TGTGCCAGCAGTCACACAGGGGGCGACATTCAGTACTTC,CASSHTGGDIQYF
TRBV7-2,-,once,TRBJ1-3,TGTGCCTGCAGCCGTGGACCCGAGGGTGGAAACACCATATATTTT,CACSRGPEGGNTIYF
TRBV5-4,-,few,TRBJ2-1,TGTGCCAGCAGCTACAGCGGGACAGACAATGAGCAGTTCTTC,CASSYSGTDNEQFF
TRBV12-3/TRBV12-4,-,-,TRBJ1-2,TGTGCCAGCAGTTTTTGGGGGGCTGACGGCTACACCTTC,CASSFWGADGYTF
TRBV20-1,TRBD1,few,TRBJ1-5,TGCAGTGCCGCTTCCGGGACAGGGGACAATCAGCCCCAGCATTTT,CSAASGTGDNQPQHF
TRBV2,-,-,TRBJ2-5,TGTGCCAGCAGTGAAGAAGGGGATTTCCAAGAGACCCAGTACTTC,CASSEEGDFQETQYF
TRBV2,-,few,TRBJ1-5,TGTGCCAGCAGTGAAGGGCCAGCGGGAGACAATCAGCCCCAGCATTTT,CASSEGPAGDNQPQHF
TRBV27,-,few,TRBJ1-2,TGTGCCAGCAAGGGGCGCGAGTCTTACTATGGCTACACCTTC,CASKGRESYYGYTF
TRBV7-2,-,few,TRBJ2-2,TGTGCCAGCAGCAACGGACCCCGCAGGATGACCGGGGAGCTGTTTTTT,CASSNGPRRMTGELFF
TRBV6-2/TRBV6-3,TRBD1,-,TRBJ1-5,TGTGCCAGCAGTTACGAATTCGGGACAGGGTGGGCTAGCAATCAGCCCCAGCATTTT,CASSYEFGTGWASNQPQHF
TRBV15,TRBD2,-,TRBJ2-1,TGTGCCACCAGCAAGGAGCGGGGGGGAGTCTACAATGAGCAGTTCTTC,CATSKERGGVYNEQFF
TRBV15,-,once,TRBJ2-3,TGTGCCACCAGCAGAGATGGACTAAGCCCGCAGTATTTT,CATSRDGLSPQYF
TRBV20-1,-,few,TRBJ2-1,TGCAGTGCACCGGACAGGCGGGAATACAATGAGCAGTTCTTC,CSAPDRREYNEQFF
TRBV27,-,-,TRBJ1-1,TGTGCCAGCAGTTTTGGTCCGACAGGCACTGAAGCTTTCTTT,CASSFGPTGTEAFF
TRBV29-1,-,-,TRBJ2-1,TGCAGCGTTAAAGGACACCTCAATGAGCAGTTCTTC,CSVKGHLNEQFF
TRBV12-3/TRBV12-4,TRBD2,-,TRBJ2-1,TGTGCCAGCAGTTTAGAGACTAGCGGGACGCAGTTCTTC,CASSLETSGTQFF
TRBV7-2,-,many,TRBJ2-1,TGTGCCAGCAGCTTAGTGCAGGAGCAGTTCTTC,CASSLVQEQFF
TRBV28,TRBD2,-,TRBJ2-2,TGTGCCAGCAGATCGGGACTAGCGGTCGGGGAGCTGTTTTTT,CASRSGLAVGELFF
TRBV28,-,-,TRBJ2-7,TGTGCCACCACGGGGTTCTCCTACGAGCAGTACTTC,CATTGFSYEQYF
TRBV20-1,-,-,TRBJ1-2,TGCAGTGCTAGAGTCCAAGGAGCTGGCTACACCTTC,CSARVQGAGYTF
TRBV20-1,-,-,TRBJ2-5,TGCAGTGCTAGAGATGACTACTCTGGGGAGACCCAGTACTTC,CSARDDYSGETQYF
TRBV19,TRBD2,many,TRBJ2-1,TGTGCCAGTAGTATACCGACTAGCGGGGCCCTATCCTACAATGAGCAGTTCTTC,CASSIPTSGALSYNEQFF
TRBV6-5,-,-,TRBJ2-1,TGTGCCAGCAGTTACCCCCTGAACCCCCGGGACGCGGGGTATGAGCAGTTCTTC,CASSYPLNPRDAGYEQFF
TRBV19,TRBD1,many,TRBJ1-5,TGTGCCAGTAGTAAGGGGACAGGGCACAATCAGCCCCAGCATTTT,CASSKGTGHNQPQHF
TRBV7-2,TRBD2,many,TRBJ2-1,TGTGCCAGCAGCTCAGGACTAGCGGGGGGGCCGGATTGGTACAATGAGCAGTTCTTC,CASSSGLAGGPDWYNEQFF